One sample yielded the 26 T cell receptor beta chains listed below, sequenced in a study of blood T cell repertoires in COVID-19. The data were produced by immunoSEQ multiplex PCR, yet TCRdb's version contains in-frame clones alone and is incomplete. Here the sample spans 200,000 or so clones, around four fifths being singletons. Sequencing used peripheral blood. The receptors come from a human donor with acute or convalescent COVID-19. The donor label of this sample is uncertain.

This chain links TRBV7-9 with TRBJ1-4; D is possibly TRBD1 (5 bases). The CDR3 runs to 15 residues. V gave up 0 bases and J gave up 8 bases, with 13 bases separating them. Germline lookup yields CDR1 SEHNR and CDR2 FQNEAQ (reference sequence). The CDR3 sequence is CASSLAPGGREKLFF. The CDR3 region has the DNA TGTGCCAGCAGCTTAGCACCGGGGGGACGGGAAAAACTGTTTTTT. Complete variable domain (other parts from reference TRBV7-9 and TRBJ1-4): DTGVSQNPRHKITKRGQNVTFRCDPISEHNRLYWYRQTLGQGPEFLTYFQNEAQLEKSRLLSDRFSAERPKGSFSTLEIQRTEQGDSAMYLCASSLAPGGREKLFFGSGTQLSVL.

The V call is TRBV7-7, the J call TRBJ2-2; maybe TRBD2 (6 bases). In germline, CDR1 is SSHAT, CDR2 FNYEAQ (reference sequence). The V and J ends lost 6 bases and 2 bases respectively, with 10 bases between them. The CDR3 runs 14 residues. As DNA, the CDR3 is TGTGCCAGCAGGTCGGGGGTTAACACCGGGGAGCTGTTTTTT. Residues: CASRSGVNTGELFF.

The chain carries TRBV6-2 or TRBV6-3 and TRBJ2-7; 13 bases match TRBD2. With 0 bases clipped from V and 7 bases from J, the junction kept 6 bases outside the gene matches. Germline values: CDR1 MNHEY, CDR2 SVGEGT. This CDR3 comprises 16 residues. CDR3 in DNA: TGTGCCAGCAGTTACTCAAGGACTAGCGGGAGTGGAGAGCAGTACTTC. Encoded protein: CASSYSRTSGSGEQYF.

This clone appeared a few times. The V and J genes are TRBV5-5 and TRBJ1-5; D may be TRBD1 (5 bases). Germline V gene sequence: CDR1 SGHKS, CDR2 YYEKEE (reference sequence). Between the trimmed V and J ends, which lost 3 bases and 6 bases, there was a span of 19 bases. The CDR3 spans 16 residues. Here the CDR3 reads CASSSGMRTLAQPQHF. The CDR3 DNA follows: TGTGCCAGCAGCTCGGGTATGAGGACATTGGCTCAGCCCCAGCATTTT. Complete variable domain (other parts from reference TRBV5-5 and TRBJ1-5): DAGVTQSPTHLIKTRGQQVTLRCSPISGHKSVSWYQQVLGQGPQFIFQYYEKEERGRGNFPDRFSARQFPNYSSELNVNALLLGDSALYLCASSSGMRTLAQPQHFGDGTRLSIL.

The rearrangement uses TRBV29-1 and TRBJ2-5; the D gene is possibly TRBD2 (5 bases). The CDR3 is 14 residues long. V was cut by 7 bases and J by 7 bases, with 22 bases left in between. Per the germline V gene, CDR1 is SQVTM and CDR2 is ANQGSEA. CDR3 nucleotide sequence: TGCAGCGCCAAAACCGACAAGGCTCGGGGGACCCAGTACTTC. Its protein is CSAKTDKARGTQYF. The whole variable domain, remainder taken from reference TRBV29-1 and TRBJ2-5, is SAVISQKPSRDICQRGTSLTIQCQVDSQVTMMFWYRQQPGQSLTLIATANQGSEATYESGFVIDKFPISRPNLTFSTLTVSNMSPEDSSIYLCSAKTDKARGTQYFGPGTRLLVL.

This clone was seen only once. The rearrangement joins TRBV3-1 (or the pseudogene TRBV3-2) to TRBJ1-3; D possibly corresponds to TRBD1 (6 bases). This CDR3 region has 15 residues. Trimming removed 2 bases from V and 4 bases from J, with 12 bases in between. Germline CDR1 and CDR2: LGHDT and YNNKEL (reference sequence). CDR3 sequence reads: CASSQMPGGGNTIYF. The CDR3 DNA sequence: TGTGCCAGCAGCCAAATGCCGGGGGGCGGAAACACCATATATTTT.

CDR3 loop: CASSYEGATSGAQETQYF. Here the CDR3 DNA reads TGTGCCAGCAGTTACGAGGGGGCCACTAGCGGTGCGCAAGAGACCCAGTACTTC. This chain links TRBV6-2 or TRBV6-3 with TRBJ2-5; a possible D gene is TRBD2 (8 bases). Germline loops: CDR1 MNHEY, CDR2 SVGEGT. The CDR3 is 18 amino acids. The V end was cut by 2 bases, the J end by 2 bases, with 21 bases between.

This clone was seen once. The genes are TRBV5-8 and TRBJ2-7; TRBD2 matches at 9 bases. In germline, CDR1 is SGHTS, CDR2 YDEGEE. This CDR3 is 16 amino acids long. The V gene end was trimmed by 0 bases and the J gene end by 6 bases; junction bases not matched to a gene: 10. The CDR3 reads CASSLAGLAGAFEQYF. CDR3 coding DNA: TGTGCCAGCAGCTTGGCCGGGTTAGCGGGAGCCTTCGAGCAGTACTTC. The variable domain in full, completed from reference TRBV5-8 and TRBJ2-7, reads EAGVTQSPTHLIKTRGQQATLRCSPISGHTSVYWYQQALGLGLQFLLWYDEGEERNRGNFPPRFSGRQFPNYSSELNVNALELEDSALYLCASSLAGLAGAFEQYFGPGTRLTVT.

The V gene is TRBV5-1, the J gene TRBJ1-2, with 12 bases aligning to TRBD1. V shed 4 bases and J 4 bases; nucleotides not matched to a gene: 11. Germline CDR1 reads SGHRS; CDR2 reads YFSETQ. This CDR3 spans 17 amino acids. CDR3 in DNA: TGCGCCAGCAGCGTCACGGGACAGGGGGCGCTTTCCTATGGCTACACCTTC. Protein: CASSVTGQGALSYGYTF.

V is TRBV11-2 and J is TRBJ2-1, with D perhaps matching TRBD1 (6 bases). Germline V gene data show CDR1 as SGHAT and CDR2 as FQNNGV. CDR3 length: 17 amino acids. V was shortened by 6 bases and J by 1 base, with 19 bases between the two germline ends. CDR3 coding DNA: TGTGCCAGCAGTCTACGGCCGGGACAAAGTTCCTACAATGAGCAGTTCTTC. Its protein is CASSLRPGQSSYNEQFF.

This clone has more than one count but fewer than ten. The sample has other DNA sequences that encode this CDR3 too. The rearrangement links TRBV29-1 to TRBJ1-1, with D unclear. Germline values: CDR1 SQVTM, CDR2 ANQGSEA. With 6 bases removed from V and 6 bases from J, the gap between germline ends came to 14 bases. There are 12 residues in the CDR3. CDR3 sequence reads: CSVATGGAEAFF. The CDR3 DNA is TGCAGCGTGGCTACTGGAGGTGCTGAAGCTTTCTTT.

This CDR3 reads CASSPQVASIGTDTQYF. The DNA of the CDR3 is TGTGCCAGCAGCCCTCAGGTTGCGTCGATAGGAACAGATACGCAGTATTTT. The chain links TRBV3-1 (or the pseudogene TRBV3-2) to TRBJ2-3; D gene uncertain. V lost 4 bases, J lost 3 bases, and 20 bases lay in between. Looked up from germline, CDR1 is LGHDT and CDR2 is YNNKEL (reference sequence). CDR3 size: 17 residues.

The V and J genes are TRBV7-9 and TRBJ1-5; D is unresolved. Germline-derived CDR1 and CDR2 are SEHNR and FQNEAQ (reference sequence). This CDR3 has 12 residues. V shed 4 bases and J shed 6 bases, with 7 bases lying between them. The CDR3 loop is CASSYTAQPQHF. For the CDR3, the DNA is TGTGCCAGCAGCTATACTGCTCAGCCCCAGCATTTT.

This rearrangement joins TRBV6-6 to TRBJ1-2; a weak D match, TRBD1 (5 bases). This CDR3 is 15 amino acids long. Germline V gives CDR1 MNHNY, CDR2 SVGAGI (reference sequence). Trimming took off 7 bases at V and 4 bases at J, with 19 bases between the two ends. The CDR3 protein is CASTHAAGLGYGYTF. The CDR3 coding sequence is TGTGCCAGCACCCACGCGGCAGGGCTCGGCTATGGCTACACCTTC.

V gene TRBV7-2 combines with J gene TRBJ2-7; D ambiguous. V was shortened by 5 bases and J by 3 bases, with 17 bases between the two germline ends. Germline V gene data show CDR1 as SGHTA and CDR2 as FQGNSA. The CDR3 totals 15 residues. For the CDR3, the DNA is TGTGCCAGCAGCCCCCTGACTCGGGTCGTCTACGAGCAGTACTTC. This codes for CASSPLTRVVYEQYF.

V and J are TRBV6-5 and TRBJ1-5; D unresolved. Per the germline V gene, CDR1 is MNHEY and CDR2 is SVGAGI. This CDR3 is 14 amino acids long. The ends were cut back, 6 bases at V and 6 bases at J, with 15 bases in the middle. CDR3 residues: CASSAQVIGQPQHF. The CDR3 DNA reads TGTGCCAGCAGCGCGCAGGTTATAGGTCAGCCCCAGCATTTT.

This clone was counted a single time. The CDR3 DNA follows: TGCAGCGTTGTACCAGGTACAGATACGCAGTATTTT. It encodes CSVVPGTDTQYF. The J gene is TRBJ2-3, the V gene TRBV29-1, with D unresolved. Trimming took 4 bases from V and 3 from J, leaving 8 bases between them. The CDR3 consists of 12 residues. Germline CDR1 is SQVTM and CDR2 is ANQGSEA.

The chain carries TRBV5-1 and TRBJ2-1, with 10 positions matching TRBD2. Trimming cost V 4 bases and J 2 bases; bases outside gene matches: 6. Germline V gene data show CDR1 as SGHRS and CDR2 as YFSETQ. CDR3 length: 16 amino acids. The CDR3 loop reads CASSTLAGVAYNEQFF. In DNA, the CDR3 is TGCGCCAGCAGCACCCTAGCGGGAGTCGCCTACAATGAGCAGTTCTTC.

The V gene is TRBV5-4, the J gene TRBJ1-4; D might be TRBD1 (6 bases). V dropped 6 bases and J dropped 0 bases, with 12 bases sitting between them. The CDR3 is made up of 15 amino acids. CDR1 and CDR2 from the germline V gene are SGHNT and YYREEE (reference sequence). The CDR3 loop is CASKKDSATNEKLFF. For the CDR3, the DNA is TGTGCCAGCAAAAAGGACAGTGCAACTAATGAAAAACTGTTTTTT.

DNA of the CDR3: TGCGCCAGCAGCTTGGCCAATCCCACTAGCGGGATTTACAATGAGCAGTTCTTC. As protein: CASSLANPTSGIYNEQFF. J is TRBJ2-1 and V is TRBV5-1, with 10 bases lining up with TRBD2. The V gene end was trimmed by 0 bases and the J gene end by 4 bases; junction bases not matched to a gene: 10. CDR3 length equals 18 residues. Germline V gives CDR1 SGHRS, CDR2 YFSETQ.

The rearrangement joins TRBV28 to TRBJ2-7; TRBD2 is a possible D gene (6 bases). Germline V gives CDR1 MDHEN, CDR2 SYDVKM. The CDR3 loop spans 19 amino acids. Trimming pared 6 bases from V and 2 bases from J, leaving 29 bases between. CDR3 amino acids: CASRPDPHAVGGKAYEQYF. The CDR3 DNA is TGTGCCAGCAGACCTGATCCCCATGCCGTGGGCGGGAAAGCCTACGAGCAGTACTTC.

V and J are TRBV10-3 and TRBJ1-4; D uncertain. Trimming stripped 3 bases from V and 5 bases from J, with 13 bases between. Germline V gene data show CDR1 as ENHRY and CDR2 as SYGVKD. This CDR3 comprises 15 residues. The CDR3 coding sequence is TGTGCCATCAGTGATCCTCGCAGGTCCAATGAAAAACTGTTTTTT. Its translation is CAISDPRRSNEKLFF.

V gene TRBV11-2 combines with J gene TRBJ2-2, with 11 bases that match TRBD2. V was clipped by 4 bases and J by 4 bases; unmatched bases: 5. This CDR3 region has 16 residues. Germline V CDR1 and CDR2: SGHAT, FQNNGV. This CDR3 is CASSSDSGRATGELFF. The CDR3 DNA reads TGTGCCAGCAGCTCTGATAGCGGGAGGGCCACCGGGGAGCTGTTTTTT.

The J gene is TRBJ2-2, the V gene TRBV30; the D gene is possibly TRBD1 (5 bases). The V end lost 7 bases, the J end lost 5 bases, and 11 bases lay between the germline ends. This CDR3 spans 12 amino acids. In germline, CDR1 is GTSNPN, CDR2 SVGIG (reference sequence). The CDR3 sequence: CAYQGETGELFF. CDR3 coding DNA: TGTGCCTATCAAGGGGAAACCGGGGAGCTGTTTTTT.

The chain joins TRBV19 to TRBJ1-1; tentative D call: TRBD1 (6 bases). The germline gives CDR1 LNHDA, CDR2 SQIVND (reference sequence). This CDR3 is built from 14 residues. V dropped 1 base and J dropped 4 bases, with 10 bases sitting between them. In DNA form, the CDR3 reads TGTGCCAGTAGTATAGCCGCCAGGGGCACTGAAGCTTTCTTT. It translates to CASSIAARGTEAFF.

The chain carries TRBV30 and TRBJ2-3, with 7 bases matching TRBD2. Germline V lookup: CDR1 GTSNPN, CDR2 SVGIG (reference sequence). The V segment lost 2 bases and the J segment 3 bases; nucleotides outside the gene matches: 14. The CDR3 contains 17 residues. The CDR3 here is CAWSSPYGGRTTDTQYF. Written as DNA, the CDR3 is TGTGCCTGGAGTTCCCCTTACGGCGGGAGAACGACAGATACGCAGTATTTT. The full variable domain, completed using reference TRBV30 and TRBJ2-3, is SQTIHQWPATLVQPVGSPLSLECTVEGTSNPNLYWYRQAAGRGLQLLFYSVGIGQISSEVPQNLSASRPQDRQFILSSKKLLLSDSGFYLCAWSSPYGGRTTDTQYFGPGTRLTVL.